The T cell receptor (beta chain) under discussion was sequenced for a study of Ad26.COV2.S vaccination and SARS-CoV-2 variants. Treatment in this sample: approximately 18 received Ad26.COV2.S at low or high dose, single or two shots; about 5 received placebo; per-sample allocation not given. At day 63 after the first vaccine or placebo injection, samples were drawn. Expression of Wuhan-strain SARS-CoV-2 spike came from the Ad26 vector that formed the vaccine. Germline-derived CDR1 and CDR2 are KGHSH and LQKENI. With V trimmed by 1 base and J by 6 bases, 8 bases remained unmatched. CDR3 length: 16 residues. Repertoires were generated with immunoSEQ multiplex PCR, while TCRdb's copy carries only in-frame clones and drops some. The top ten hold approximately 5% of the sample, which has roughly 350,000 clones, roughly 89% seen once.

The V call is TRBV18, the J call TRBJ2-1; 8 bases line up with TRBD2. The sample consisted of peripheral blood, taken in a trial of Ad26.COV2.S vaccine versus placebo. The TCR originated in a person aged 18-60 years who received the Ad26.COV2.S COVID-19 vaccine or a placebo. The CDR3 loop is CASSPQRSGRSNEQFF. Here the CDR3 DNA reads TGTGCCAGCTCACCACAAAGAAGCGGGAGAAGCAATGAGCAGTTCTTC.